These T cell receptor beta chains were read from a single sample in a study of beta chain features in type 1 diabetes. Sequencing used immunoSEQ multiplex PCR; TCRdb keeps in-frame clones, though not all of them. The table includes almost 350,000 clones, 15% to 20% detected once. Sequencing input: naive CD4+ T cells from blood. These receptors were collected from a woman aged 18-29 years in good health. The CDR3 runs from the conserved cysteine through the conserved F or W. The order of the fields is J gene, clone size, D gene, V gene, CDR3 protein, CDR3 DNA. The D gene is left open where the match is weak. Clone size appears in some rows only: once, few, many, or a class for an expanded clone.

>TRBJ1-5|few|NA|TRBV10-3
CATGGEGHSNQPQHF
TGTGCCACCGGCGGGGAGGGTCATAGCAATCAGCCCCAGCATTTT
>TRBJ2-1|NA|NA|TRBV20-1
CSAPNIGGEFF
TGCAGTGCTCCAAATATAGGGGGTGAGTTCTTC
>TRBJ1-2|few|NA|TRBV4-3
CASSQEVSRLNYGYTF
TGCGCCAGCAGCCAAGAAGTCTCCAGACTTAACTATGGCTACACCTTC
>TRBJ1-1|few|TRBD1|TRBV5-1
CASSIGQDEAFF
TGCGCCAGCAGCATCGGACAGGATGAAGCTTTCTTT
>TRBJ2-3|few|NA|TRBV9
CASSGPGGPDTQYF
TGTGCCAGCAGCGGGCCCGGGGGACCAGATACGCAGTATTTT
>TRBJ1-6|NA|NA|TRBV5-6
CASSLGGGGSPLHF
TGTGCCAGCAGCTTGGGAGGAGGAGGATCACCCCTCCACTTT
>TRBJ1-2|NA|NA|TRBV27
CASRSLGRYGYTF
TGTGCCAGCAGGTCATTGGGGCGCTATGGCTACACCTTC
>TRBJ2-5|few|TRBD1|TRBV19
CASSNRQGPGTQYF
TGTGCCAGTAGTAATCGACAGGGTCCAGGGACCCAGTACTTC
>TRBJ2-7|NA|TRBD2|TRBV7-9
CASTIAGVYEQYF
TGTGCCAGCACTATAGCGGGAGTCTACGAGCAGTACTTC
>TRBJ1-6|NA|TRBD1|TRBV30
CAWSVRTGGAGPLHF
TGTGCCTGGAGTGTAAGAACAGGGGGAGCGGGCCCCCTCCACTTT
>TRBJ2-3|few|TRBD2|TRBV7-2
CASSLGREDRIDTQYF
TGTGCCAGCAGCTTAGGGCGGGAGGACCGGATAGATACGCAGTATTTT